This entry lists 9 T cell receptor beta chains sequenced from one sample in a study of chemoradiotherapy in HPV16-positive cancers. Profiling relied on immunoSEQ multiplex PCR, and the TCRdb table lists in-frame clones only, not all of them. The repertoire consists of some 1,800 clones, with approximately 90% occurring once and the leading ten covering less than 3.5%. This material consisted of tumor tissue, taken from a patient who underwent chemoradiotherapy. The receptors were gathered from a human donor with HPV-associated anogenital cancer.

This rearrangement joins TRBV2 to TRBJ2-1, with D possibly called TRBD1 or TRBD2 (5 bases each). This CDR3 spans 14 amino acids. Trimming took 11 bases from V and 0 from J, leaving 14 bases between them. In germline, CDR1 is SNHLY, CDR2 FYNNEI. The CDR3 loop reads CASTPGSSYNEQFF. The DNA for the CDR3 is TGTGCCTCGACCCCAGGGAGCTCCTACAATGAGCAGTTCTTC. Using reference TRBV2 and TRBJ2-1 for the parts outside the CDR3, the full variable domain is EPEVTQTPSHQVTQMGQEVILRCVPISNHLYFYWYRQILGQKVEFLVSFYNNEISEKSEIFDDQFSVERPDGSNFTLKIRSTKLEDSAMYFCASTPGSSYNEQFFGPGTRLTVL.

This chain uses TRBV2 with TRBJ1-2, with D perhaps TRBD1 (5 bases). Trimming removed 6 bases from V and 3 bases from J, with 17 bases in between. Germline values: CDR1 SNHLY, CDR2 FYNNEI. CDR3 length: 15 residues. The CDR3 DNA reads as TGTGCCAGCAGACAAGGGACCTATCAGGACTATGGCTACACCTTC. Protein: CASRQGTYQDYGYTF.

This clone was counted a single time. CDR3 nucleotides: TGTGCCAGCAGCTTGGAGGTTTTGGGGGGAAAATATGGCTACACCTTC. Amino acids: CASSLEVLGGKYGYTF. The chain carries TRBV5-5 and TRBJ1-2, with D maybe TRBD1 (5 bases). Between the trimmed V and J ends, which lost 0 bases and 5 bases, there was a span of 17 bases. This CDR3 spans 16 amino acids. CDR1 SGHKS and CDR2 YYEKEE come from the germline V gene (reference sequence).

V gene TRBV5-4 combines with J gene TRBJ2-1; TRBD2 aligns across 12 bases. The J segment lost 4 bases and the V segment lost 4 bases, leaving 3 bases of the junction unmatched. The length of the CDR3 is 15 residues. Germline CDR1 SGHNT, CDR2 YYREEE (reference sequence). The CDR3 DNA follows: TGTGCCAGCAGCCCTACTAGCGGGAGGTACAATGAGCAGTTCTTC. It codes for CASSPTSGRYNEQFF. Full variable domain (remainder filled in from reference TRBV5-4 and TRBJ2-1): ETGVTQSPTHLIKTRGQQVTLRCSSQSGHNTVSWYQQALGQGPQFIFQYYREEENGRGNFPPRFSGLQFPNYSSELNVNALELDDSALYLCASSPTSGRYNEQFFGPGTRLTVL.

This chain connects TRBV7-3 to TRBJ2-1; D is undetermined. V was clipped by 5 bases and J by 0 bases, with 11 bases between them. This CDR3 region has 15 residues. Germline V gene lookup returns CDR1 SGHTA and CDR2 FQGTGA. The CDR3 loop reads CASSIDSNSYNEQFF. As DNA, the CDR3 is TGTGCCAGCAGCATAGACTCCAACTCCTACAATGAGCAGTTCTTC.

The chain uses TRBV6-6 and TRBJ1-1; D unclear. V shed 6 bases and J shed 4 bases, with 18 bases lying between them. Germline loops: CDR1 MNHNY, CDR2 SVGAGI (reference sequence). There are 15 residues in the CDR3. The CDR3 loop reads CASSSRLSTGTEAFF. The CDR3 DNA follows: TGTGCCAGCAGCTCCCGCCTCTCAACGGGCACTGAAGCTTTCTTT.

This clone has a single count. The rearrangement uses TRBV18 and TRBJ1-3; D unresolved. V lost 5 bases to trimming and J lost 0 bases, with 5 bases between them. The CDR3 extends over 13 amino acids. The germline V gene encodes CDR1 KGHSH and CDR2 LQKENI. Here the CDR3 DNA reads TGTGCCAGCTCATCGTTCTCTGGAAACACCATATATTTT. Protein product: CASSSFSGNTIYF. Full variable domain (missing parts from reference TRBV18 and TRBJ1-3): NAGVMQNPRHLVRRRGQEARLRCSPMKGHSHVYWYRQLPEEGLKFMVYLQKENIIDESGMPKERFSAEFPKEGPSILRIQQVVRGDSAAYFCASSSFSGNTIYFGEGSWLTVV.

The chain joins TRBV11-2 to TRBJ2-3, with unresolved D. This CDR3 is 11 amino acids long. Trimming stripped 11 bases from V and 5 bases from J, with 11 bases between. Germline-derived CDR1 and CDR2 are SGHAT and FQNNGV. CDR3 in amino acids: CASRLEDTQYF. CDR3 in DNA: TGTGCCTCGCGGCTGGAAGATACGCAGTATTTT.

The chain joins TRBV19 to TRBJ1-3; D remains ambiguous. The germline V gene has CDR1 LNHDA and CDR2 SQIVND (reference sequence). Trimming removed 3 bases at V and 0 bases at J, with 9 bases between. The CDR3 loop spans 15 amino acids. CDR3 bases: TGTGCCAGTAGTATTTCATTGTTCTCTGGAAACACCATATATTTT. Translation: CASSISLFSGNTIYF.